This T cell receptor beta chain emerged from a study of T cells in Graves' hyperthyroidism and ophthalmopathy (dated by TCRdb to the late 2010s). With respect to the entire study: Peripheral blood was collected at initial diagnosis, before any treatment. A discovery cohort of about a hundred patients, fewer than 50 with Graves' ophthalmopathy and about 58 with stable Graves' hyperthyroidism, was used to find distinguishing TCR V-J signatures. An independent validation cohort of fewer than 20 hyperthyroidism patients and over 15 patients who later progressed to ophthalmopathy tested prospective prediction of ophthalmopathy. For training and testing, the roughly 93 patients in the discovery cohort were randomly divided in a 7:3 ratio. In six Graves' hyperthyroidism patients, the study also compared T-cell repertoires from thyroid tissue with T-cell repertoires from blood. After blood sampling, hyperthyroidism patients were treated with methimazole at a starting dose of 30 mg daily, and ophthalmopathy patients were treated with high-dose intravenous methylprednisolone. According to the paper, TCR Vbeta CDR3 sequencing was carried out on some 140 peripheral blood samples, which came from 40 to 45 ophthalmopathy, approximately 72 hyperthyroidism and about 17 progressor patients.

Here is what the overall study found, with its caveats: Most expanded thyroid clonotypes (frequency above 0.001) were also detected in blood, a finding suggesting that blood repertoires may reflect thyroid immune responses. No statistical method was used to fix the sample size in advance, and group allocation was not hidden from the investigators. In cross-validation, a model built on a 13 V-J signature told ophthalmopathy apart from stable hyperthyroidism with about 90% sensitivity and about 81% specificity, and in testing the same model reached 80%/75%. In validation, the model predicted progression to ophthalmopathy a median of 6.5 months before onset, with about 70% sensitivity and 72.22% specificity.

TCR beta CDR3 regions were amplified from RNA transcripts. The TCR CDR3 was subjected to a first round of RT-PCR using the HTBI primer set and the Qiagen OneStep RT-PCR kit. A second multiplex PCR round built the libraries, followed by size selection and purification. Libraries were sequenced paired-end with 100 bp reads on an Illumina HiSeq2000. Per the original workflow: SOAPnuke was used to process the raw data, throwing out any read that contained adapters or uncalled bases, had a mean Phred below 15, or lacked an exact constant-primer or identifier match. High-quality paired reads were merged using COPE v1.2.5, and each unique nucleotide sequence was defined as a clonotype. MiTCR v1.1 was used to align the clonotypes against IMGT TRBV, TRBD and TRBJ reference segments. Only V-J combinations with frequency above 0.0001, covering 99% to 99.2% of repertoires, were analysed. A TCS score was defined as the ratio between F50 (clonal expansion) and ExV (chaos), using BLOSUM62-based TCRdist between CDR3 peptides within each V-J. Welch's t-statistics and random forest reduced around 550 V-J features to 13, which were used in a naive Bayes classifier (R e1071). The public reads were reprocessed in TCRdb via fastp at Q25 and MiXCR, keeping in-frame beta chains. CDR3 protein sequences are deduplicated, and each keeps its most common genes and DNA. These V and J calls rely on TCRdb rather than the paper's analysis. The sample table holds a few hundred thousand distinct CDR3 sequences, of which under 20% were seen once. Clones ranked in the top ten supply about 4% of the sample.

This clonotype has a count of ten or more. This receptor's antigen is unknown. The sample holds no much larger clone one base away, and base qualities are not on file. A patient counted as having stable Graves' hyperthyroidism if no progression to ophthalmopathy occurred over 18 months of follow-up. Hyperthyroidism patients were aged 18 to 65 years and newly diagnosed, with disease duration of less than 2 months. Exclusion was applied to patients with uncontrolled infections, other autoimmune diseases, pregnancy or lactation. Diagnoses relied on clinical symptoms, serum thyroxine and TRAb, thyroid ultrasound and orbital computed tomography. PBMCs were separated from under 11 ml of fresh peripheral blood using Ficoll-Paque density gradient centrifugation. Total RNA was extracted with Trizol reagent, and quality was checked on an Agilent 2100 Bioanalyzer. The sequence came from a woman younger than 35 with Graves' hyperthyroidism. What was sequenced was blood.

The CDR3 loop reads CASSERARGIGETQYF. The sequenced DNA is TGTGCCAGCAGTGAACGTGCCCGGGGCATAGGGGAGACCCAGTACTTC. The chain links TRBV6-1 with TRBJ2-5; the D region may be TRBD1 or TRBD2, each matching 5 bases equally. V is reduced by 2 bases and J by 5 bases, leaving a spacing of 18 bases between them. From the germline V gene, CDR1 is MNHNS and CDR2 is SASEGT. Its CDR3 holds 16 amino acids, cysteine through phenylalanine. Of all the DNA, just the CDR3 is kept, 48 bases in frame from base 1.